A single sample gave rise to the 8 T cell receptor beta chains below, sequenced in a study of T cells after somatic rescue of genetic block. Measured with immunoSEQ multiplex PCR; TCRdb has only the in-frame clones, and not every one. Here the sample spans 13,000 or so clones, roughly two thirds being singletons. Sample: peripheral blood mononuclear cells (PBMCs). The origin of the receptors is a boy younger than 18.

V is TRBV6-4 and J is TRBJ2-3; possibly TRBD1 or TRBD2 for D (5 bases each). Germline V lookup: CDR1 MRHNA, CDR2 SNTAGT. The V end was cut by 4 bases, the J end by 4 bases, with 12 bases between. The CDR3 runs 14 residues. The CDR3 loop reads CASSVRGVADTQYF. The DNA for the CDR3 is TGTGCCAGCAGTGTGAGAGGGGTTGCAGATACGCAGTATTTT.

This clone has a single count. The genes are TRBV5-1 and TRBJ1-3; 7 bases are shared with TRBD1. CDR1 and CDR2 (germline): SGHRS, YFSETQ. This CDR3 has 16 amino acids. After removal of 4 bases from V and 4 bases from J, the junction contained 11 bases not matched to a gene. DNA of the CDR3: TGCGCCAGCAGCCCCCGGACAGGCCTGGGGGGAAACACCATATATTTT. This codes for CASSPRTGLGGNTIYF.

CDR3 sequence: CASSRGLSGAVEAFF. The CDR3 nucleotides are TGTGCCAGCAGTCGCGGGCTCTCGGGGGCTGTGGAAGCTTTCTTT. This sequence joins TRBV6-5 and TRBJ1-1; tentatively, D is TRBD1 (6 bases). Germline values: CDR1 MNHEY, CDR2 SVGAGI. The CDR3 sequence is 15 residues long. V was trimmed by 5 bases and J by 8 bases, leaving 21 bases between them.

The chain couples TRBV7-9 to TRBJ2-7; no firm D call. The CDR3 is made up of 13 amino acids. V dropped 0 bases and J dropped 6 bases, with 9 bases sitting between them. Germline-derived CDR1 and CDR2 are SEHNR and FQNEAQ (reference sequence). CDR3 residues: CASSLAPPPEQYF. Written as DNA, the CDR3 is TGTGCCAGCAGCTTAGCGCCACCCCCCGAGCAGTACTTC.

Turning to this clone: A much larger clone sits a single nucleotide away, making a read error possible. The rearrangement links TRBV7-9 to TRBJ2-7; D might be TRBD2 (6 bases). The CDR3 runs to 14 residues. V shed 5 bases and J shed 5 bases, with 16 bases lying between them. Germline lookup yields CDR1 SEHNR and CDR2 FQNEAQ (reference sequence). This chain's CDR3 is CASSPPRGYHEQYF. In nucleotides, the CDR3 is TGTGCCAGCAGCCCGCCACGGGGGTACCACGAGCAGTACTTC.

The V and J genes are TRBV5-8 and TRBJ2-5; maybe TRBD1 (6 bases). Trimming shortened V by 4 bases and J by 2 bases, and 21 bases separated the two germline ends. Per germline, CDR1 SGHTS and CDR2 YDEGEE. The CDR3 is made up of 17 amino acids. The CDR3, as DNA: TGTGCCAGCAGCCGAGGACGGTTGTCAGGGGCGCAAGAGACCCAGTACTTC. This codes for CASSRGRLSGAQETQYF.

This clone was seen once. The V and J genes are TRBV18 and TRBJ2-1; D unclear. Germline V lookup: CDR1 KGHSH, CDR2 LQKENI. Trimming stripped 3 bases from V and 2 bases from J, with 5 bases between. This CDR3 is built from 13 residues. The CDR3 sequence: CASSPGTYNEQFF. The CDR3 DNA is TGTGCCAGCTCACCGGGGACCTACAATGAGCAGTTCTTC.

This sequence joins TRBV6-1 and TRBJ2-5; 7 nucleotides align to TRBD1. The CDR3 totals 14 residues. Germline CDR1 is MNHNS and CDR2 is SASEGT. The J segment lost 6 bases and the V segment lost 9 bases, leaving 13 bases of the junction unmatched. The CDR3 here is CASCTTGSKKTQYF. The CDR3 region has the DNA TGTGCCAGTTGTACGACAGGGTCGAAGAAGACCCAGTACTTC.